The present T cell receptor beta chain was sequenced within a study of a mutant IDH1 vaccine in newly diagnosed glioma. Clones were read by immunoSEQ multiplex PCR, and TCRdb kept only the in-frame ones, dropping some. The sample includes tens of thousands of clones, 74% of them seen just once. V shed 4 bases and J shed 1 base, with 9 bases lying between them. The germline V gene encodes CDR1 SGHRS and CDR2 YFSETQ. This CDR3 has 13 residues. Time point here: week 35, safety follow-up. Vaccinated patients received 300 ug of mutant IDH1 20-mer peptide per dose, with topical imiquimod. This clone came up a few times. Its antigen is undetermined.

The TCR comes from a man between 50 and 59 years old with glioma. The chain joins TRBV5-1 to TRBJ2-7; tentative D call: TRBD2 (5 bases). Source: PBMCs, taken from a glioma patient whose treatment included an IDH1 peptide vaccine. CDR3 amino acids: CASSETMSYEQYF. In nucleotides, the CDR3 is TGCGCCAGCAGCGAGACTATGTCCTACGAGCAGTACTTC.